Below, one T cell receptor beta chain is given with its context. Its specificity is not known. As to treatment: oral pan-JAK inhibitor, 5-10 mg twice daily. Collection of lesional scalp punch biopsies and peripheral blood was performed in alopecia areata patients. PBMCs served as the source from which CD4+ and CD8+ T cells were sorted. J gave up 7 bases and V 6 bases, and 6 bases lay outside the gene matches. The CDR3 is made up of 14 amino acids. CDR1 and CDR2 from the germline V gene are SGHRS and YFSETQ. TCR sequencing used cDNA made by reverse transcription of extracted RNA. Sequencing used immunoSEQ multiplex PCR; TCRdb keeps in-frame clones, though not all of them. The table shows 150,000 to 250,000 clones, with roughly three fifths occurring only once. The data originate from a study of CD8+ T cells in alopecia areata. Whole-study context: The drug, oral tofacitinib, was given to treated patients at 5 to 10 mg twice daily. Findings and limits, study-wide: There were many expanded lesional clones persisting in scalp and blood during tofacitinib.

The V gene is TRBV5-1, the J gene TRBJ1-6; 8 positions agree with TRBD1. This receptor was taken from a human donor with alopecia areata. Here the sequenced sample was CD4+ T cells sorted from blood, taken at week 4, from a patient treated with tofacitinib. CDR3 coding DNA: TGCGCCAGCACCGGACAGGGAAAAAATTCACCCCTCCACTTT. This encodes CASTGQGKNSPLHF.